Sequencing of this TCR beta chain was carried out in a study of T cells in Graves' hyperthyroidism and ophthalmopathy. At least ten counts were recorded for this clonotype. The antigen remains unidentified. CDR3 length: 17 amino acids. The germline CDR1 and CDR2 sequences are SEHNR and FQNEAQ (reference sequence). V gave up 5 bases and J gave up 8 bases; unmatched junction bases: 15. The source material, RNA transcripts, was used to amplify TCR beta CDR3 regions. First-round RT-PCR with HTBI primers amplified the TCR CDR3 region. TCRdb processed the multiplex PCR reads anew with MiXCR; each CDR3 protein has one entry. The table records more than 500,000 distinct CDR3 sequences, approximately 49% of them present only once. General study points: Most thyroid clonotypes expanded above 0.001 appeared in blood too. Prediction of ophthalmopathy progression came a median around 6.5 months pre-onset.

The sequence was collected from an adult woman with Graves' disease, either hyperthyroidism or ophthalmopathy (not recorded which). The gene calls are TRBV7-9 and TRBJ1-6; TRBD1 matches at 7 bases. The sequencing input was peripheral blood or thyroid tissue (not recorded which). CDR3 region: CASSPVELTGTDSPLHF. The CDR3, as DNA: TGTGCCAGCAGCCCGGTAGAGCTAACAGGGACAGATTCACCCCTCCACTTT. Full variable domain (missing parts from reference TRBV7-9 and TRBJ1-6): DTGVSQNPRHKITKRGQNVTFRCDPISEHNRLYWYRQTLGQGPEFLTYFQNEAQLEKSRLLSDRFSAERPKGSFSTLEIQRTEQGDSAMYLCASSPVELTGTDSPLHFGNGTRLTVT.